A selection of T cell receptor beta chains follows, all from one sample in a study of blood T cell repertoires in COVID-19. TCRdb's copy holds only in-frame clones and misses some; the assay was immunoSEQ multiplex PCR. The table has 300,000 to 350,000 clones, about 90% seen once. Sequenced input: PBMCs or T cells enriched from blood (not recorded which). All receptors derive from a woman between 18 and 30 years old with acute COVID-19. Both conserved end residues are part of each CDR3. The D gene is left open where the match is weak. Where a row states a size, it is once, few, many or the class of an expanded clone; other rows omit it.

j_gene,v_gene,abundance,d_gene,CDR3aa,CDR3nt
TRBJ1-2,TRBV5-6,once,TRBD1,CASSLDQGQYNYGYTF,TGTGCCAGCAGCTTGGATCAGGGACAGTACAACTATGGCTACACCTTC
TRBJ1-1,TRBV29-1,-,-,CSGTVNTEAFF,TGCAGCGGGACAGTTAACACTGAAGCTTTCTTT
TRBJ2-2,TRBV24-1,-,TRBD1,CATSDYPRTGLTGELFF,TGTGCCACCAGTGATTACCCCAGGACAGGGCTCACCGGGGAGCTGTTTTTT
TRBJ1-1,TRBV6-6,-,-,CASSYGATEAFF,TGTGCCAGCAGTTACGGGGCCACTGAAGCTTTCTTT
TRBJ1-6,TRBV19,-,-,CASSNPGANSPLHF,TGTGCCAGTAGTAATCCAGGCGCAAATTCACCCCTCCACTTT
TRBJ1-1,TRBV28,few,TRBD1,CASIKGDSLTAFF,TGTGCCAGCATCAAAGGGGACAGCCTAACAGCTTTCTTT
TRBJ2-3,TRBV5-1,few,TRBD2,CASSWRTAGGFSPDTQYF,TGCGCCAGCAGCTGGCGGACGGCGGGAGGATTTAGCCCAGATACGCAGTATTTT
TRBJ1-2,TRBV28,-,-,CASGAEGPGYTF,TGTGCCAGCGGGGCCGAAGGTCCTGGCTACACCTTC
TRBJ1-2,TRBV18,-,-,CASSPRTELNYGYTF,TGTGCCAGCTCACCGCGGACAGAGCTAAACTATGGCTACACCTTC
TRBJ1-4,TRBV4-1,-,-,CASSQGSGQGLEKLFF,TGCGCCAGCAGCCAGGGGTCCGGCCAGGGATTAGAAAAACTGTTTTTT
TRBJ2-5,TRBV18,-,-,CASSPNQETQYF,TGTGCCAGCTCACCTAACCAGGAGACCCAGTACTTC
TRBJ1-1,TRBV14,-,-,CASSQDLTRGPEAFF,TGTGCCAGCAGCCAAGATCTCACCAGGGGACCTGAAGCTTTCTTT
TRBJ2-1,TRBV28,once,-,CASRSISLASYNEQFF,TGTGCCAGCCGTTCTATTTCTCTAGCGAGTTACAATGAGCAGTTCTTC
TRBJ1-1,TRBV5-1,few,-,CASSPLFRGGNTEAFF,TGCGCCAGCAGCCCCCTATTCAGGGGCGGGAACACTGAAGCTTTCTTT
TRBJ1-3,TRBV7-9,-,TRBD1,CASSLGQGAGNTIYF,TGTGCCAGCAGCTTAGGACAGGGGGCTGGAAACACCATATATTTT
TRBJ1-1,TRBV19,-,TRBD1,CASSHQGVLNTEAFF,TGTGCCAGTAGTCATCAGGGGGTCCTTAACACTGAAGCTTTCTTT
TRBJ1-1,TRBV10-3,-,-,CAISPIRNTEAFF,TGTGCCATCAGCCCTATAAGGAACACTGAAGCTTTCTTT
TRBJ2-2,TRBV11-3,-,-,CASSPRGNPSAGELFF,TGTGCCAGCAGCCCCCGAGGTAACCCATCCGCCGGGGAGCTGTTTTTT
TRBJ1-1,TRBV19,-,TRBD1,CASRGQEAFF,TGTGCCAGTAGGGGACAGGAAGCTTTCTTT
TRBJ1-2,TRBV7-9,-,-,CASSPHTAYGYTF,TGTGCCAGCAGCCCCCACACCGCTTATGGCTACACCTTC
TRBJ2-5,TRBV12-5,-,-,CASGWAGQETQYF,TGTGCTAGTGGTTGGGCAGGACAAGAGACCCAGTACTTC
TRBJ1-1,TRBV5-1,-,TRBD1,CASSPADRANTEAFF,TGCGCCAGCAGCCCCGCGGACAGGGCGAACACTGAAGCTTTCTTT
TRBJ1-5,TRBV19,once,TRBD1,CASSDRDSSNQPQHF,TGTGCCAGTAGTGACCGGGACAGCTCGAATCAGCCCCAGCATTTT
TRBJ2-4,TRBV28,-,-,CASSLQGSKNIQYF,TGTGCCAGCAGTCTACAGGGTTCCAAAAACATTCAGTACTTC
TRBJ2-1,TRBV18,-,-,CASSPPVTSNEQFF,TGTGCCAGCTCACCACCCGTGACTTCCAATGAGCAGTTCTTC
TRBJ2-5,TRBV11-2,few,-,CASSLEGGSQYF,TGTGCCAGCAGCTTAGAGGGGGGTTCTCAGTACTTC
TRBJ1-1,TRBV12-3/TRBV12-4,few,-,CASSPGDTEAFF,TGTGCCAGCAGCCCGGGAGACACTGAAGCTTTCTTT
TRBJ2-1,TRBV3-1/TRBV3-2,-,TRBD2,CASSQVVAGGPSSAYNEQFF,TGTGCCAGCAGCCAAGTAGTTGCGGGAGGGCCTTCATCTGCCTACAATGAGCAGTTCTTC
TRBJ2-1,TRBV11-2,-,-,CASSPGWVEQFF,TGTGCCAGCAGCCCCGGGTGGGTGGAGCAGTTCTTC
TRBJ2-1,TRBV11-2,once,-,CASSFLRSSYNEQFF,TGTGCCAGCAGCTTTTTGAGGAGCTCCTACAATGAGCAGTTCTTC
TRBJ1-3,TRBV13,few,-,CASSSGYSGNTIYF,TGTGCCAGCAGCTCAGGCTACTCTGGAAACACCATATATTTT
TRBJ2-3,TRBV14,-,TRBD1,CASSQTDRVVTDTQYF,TGTGCCAGCAGCCAAACAGACAGGGTTGTGACAGATACGCAGTATTTT
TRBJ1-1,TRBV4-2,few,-,CASSQVTAMNTEAFF,TGTGCCAGCAGCCAAGTGACAGCAATGAACACTGAAGCTTTCTTT
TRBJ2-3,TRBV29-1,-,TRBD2,CSVDAAGSTDTQYF,TGCAGCGTTGATGCAGCGGGGAGCACAGATACGCAGTATTTT
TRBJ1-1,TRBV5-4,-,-,CASSLVGGSTEAFF,TGTGCCAGCAGCTTGGTCGGGGGAAGCACTGAAGCTTTCTTT
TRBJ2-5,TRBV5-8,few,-,CASSLGQSLRETQYF,TGTGCCAGCAGCTTGGGACAAAGCCTTAGGGAGACCCAGTACTTC
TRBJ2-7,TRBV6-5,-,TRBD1,CASKSRDRAYEQYF,TGTGCCAGCAAATCAAGGGACAGGGCCTACGAGCAGTACTTC
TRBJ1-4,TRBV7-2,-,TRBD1,CASSLHWTGRGSNEKLFF,TGTGCCAGCAGCCTACATTGGACAGGGAGGGGTTCCAATGAAAAACTGTTTTTT
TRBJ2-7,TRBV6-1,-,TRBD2,CASSGSGTSGKYEQYF,TGTGCCAGCAGTGGATCTGGGACTAGCGGAAAATACGAGCAGTACTTC
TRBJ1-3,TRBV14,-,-,CASSLTGTGNTIYF,TGTGCCAGCAGCTTAACAGGGACTGGAAACACCATATATTTT
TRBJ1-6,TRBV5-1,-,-,CASSLVEGIASPLHF,TGCGCCAGCAGCTTGGTGGAGGGGATTGCTTCACCCCTCCACTTT
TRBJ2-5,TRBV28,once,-,CASSSWEETQYF,TGTGCCAGCAGTTCGTGGGAGGAGACCCAGTACTTC
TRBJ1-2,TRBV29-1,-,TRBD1,CSVPPDRVYGYTF,TGCAGCGTTCCGCCGGACAGGGTCTATGGCTACACCTTC
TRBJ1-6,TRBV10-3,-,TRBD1,CAISVAGTGVKNSPLHF,TGTGCCATCAGTGTCGCCGGGACAGGGGTTAAGAATTCACCCCTCCACTTT
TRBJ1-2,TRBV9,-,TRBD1,CASSPFVTGGKGGYTF,TGTGCCAGCAGCCCATTCGTAACAGGGGGAAAAGGCGGCTACACCTTC
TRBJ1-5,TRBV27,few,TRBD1,CASSSRQGAQQPQHF,TGTGCCAGCAGTTCTCGACAGGGGGCACAGCAGCCCCAGCATTTT
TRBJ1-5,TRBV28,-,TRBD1,CASRTGQLNNQPQHF,TGTGCCAGCAGGACGGGACAGCTTAATAATCAGCCCCAGCATTTT
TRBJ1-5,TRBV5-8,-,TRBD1,CASSWMGQGYQPQHF,TGTGCCAGCAGCTGGATGGGACAGGGATATCAGCCCCAGCATTTT
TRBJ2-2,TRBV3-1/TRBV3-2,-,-,CASRRSGTGELFF,TGTGCCAGCAGACGCTCGGGCACCGGGGAGCTGTTTTTT
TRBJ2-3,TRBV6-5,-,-,CATSTISTDTQYF,TGTGCCACCTCGACAATTAGCACAGATACGCAGTATTTT
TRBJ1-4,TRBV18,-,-,CASSLGATNEKLFF,TGTGCCAGCTCCCTAGGGGCAACTAATGAAAAACTGTTTTTT
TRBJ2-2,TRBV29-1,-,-,CSVNKNTGELFF,TGCAGCGTTAACAAGAACACCGGGGAGCTGTTTTTT
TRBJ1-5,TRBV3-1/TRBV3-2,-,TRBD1,CASSQDWDSLQPQHF,TGTGCCAGCAGCCAAGATTGGGACAGCCTACAGCCCCAGCATTTT